A single sample is the source of the 28 T cell receptor beta chains below, sequenced in a study of CD8+ T cells in alopecia areata. The treatment denotes: oral pan-JAK inhibitor, 5-10 mg twice daily. Isolated RNA was reverse transcribed into cDNA used as the sequencing template. Measured with immunoSEQ multiplex PCR; TCRdb has only the in-frame clones, and not every one. Counted here are some 120,000 clones, about 59% occurring once; the ten biggest clones make up 9.5% to 15%. Sequenced here: CD8+ T cells sorted from blood, sampled at week 24, from a patient treated with tofacitinib. The receptors stem from a human donor with alopecia areata.

J is TRBJ1-2 and V is TRBV9, with TRBD1 matching over 7 bases. V shed 5 bases and J 4 bases; nucleotides not matched to a gene: 5. CDR1 and CDR2 from the germline V gene are SGDLS and YYNGEE. The CDR3 extends over 13 amino acids. CDR3 loop: CASRDDRAYGYTF. CDR3 in DNA: TGTGCCAGCAGAGACGACAGGGCCTATGGCTACACCTTC.

This chain connects TRBV27 to TRBJ2-1; 8 bases map to TRBD1. The trim removed 5 bases at V and 9 bases at J, leaving 15 bases unmatched. Germline values: CDR1 MNHEY, CDR2 SMNVEV (reference sequence). The CDR3 is 16 amino acids. The CDR3 loop is CASSPLTAARGREQFF. CDR3 bases: TGTGCCAGCAGTCCTCTAACCGCGGCCAGGGGGCGTGAGCAGTTCTTC.

The CDR3 nucleotides read TGTGCCTGGACCCAGAGGAAGGGACAGGGGACTAACTATGGCTACACCTTC. Its translation is CAWTQRKGQGTNYGYTF. The chain combines TRBV30 with TRBJ1-2, with 10 bases that match TRBD1. Germline V gene sequence: CDR1 GTSNPN, CDR2 SVGIG (reference sequence). The CDR3 runs 17 residues. J was trimmed by 0 bases and V by 4 bases; bases with no gene match: 11.

The chain recombines TRBV5-4 with TRBJ1-2; D not certain. V was trimmed by 4 bases and J by 5 bases, leaving 18 bases between them. This CDR3 spans 15 amino acids. The germline CDR1 and CDR2 sequences are SGHNT and YYREEE (reference sequence). The DNA of the CDR3 is TGTGCCAGCAGCCCAAAAGCAGCGACCACTTATGGCTACACCTTC. It translates to CASSPKAATTYGYTF.

This chain joins TRBV18 and TRBJ1-5; tentative D call: TRBD1 (5 bases). Germline lookup yields CDR1 KGHSH and CDR2 LQKENI. The germline V and J ends were trimmed by 5 bases and 3 bases, with 14 bases remaining between them. This CDR3 comprises 15 residues. CDR3 residues: CASSTGTGANQPQHF. DNA for the CDR3: TGTGCCAGCTCAACCGGGACGGGAGCCAATCAGCCCCAGCATTTT.

The chain joins TRBV4-3 to TRBJ1-1; 11 bases are shared with TRBD1. Germline CDR1 reads LGHNA; CDR2 reads YSLEER. V gave up 0 bases and J gave up 4 bases; unmatched junction bases: 10. The CDR3 is made up of 18 amino acids. CDR3 protein: CASSQDWGQGDLGTEAFF. The CDR3 nucleotides read TGCGCCAGCAGCCAAGATTGGGGACAGGGGGACTTGGGCACTGAAGCTTTCTTT.

This chain uses TRBV4-1 with TRBJ2-2; 7 positions agree with TRBD1. The CDR3 is 15 amino acids. Germline CDR1 reads MGHRA; CDR2 reads YSYEKL. J lost 2 bases, V lost 5 bases, and 5 bases had no gene match. CDR3 loop: CASSYRDRNTGELFF. The CDR3 region has the DNA TGCGCCAGCAGCTACCGGGACAGAAACACCGGGGAGCTGTTTTTT.

V usage is TRBV6-6 and J usage is TRBJ1-3, with a possible D match to TRBD1 (6 bases). The CDR3 loop spans 15 amino acids. With 6 bases removed from V and 7 bases from J, the gap between germline ends came to 19 bases. Germline loops: CDR1 MNHNY, CDR2 SVGAGI (reference sequence). In DNA form, the CDR3 reads TGTGCCAGCAGGGCAAGGGCAGGGGTGGACAACACCATATATTTT. This gives the protein CASRARAGVDNTIYF.

This clone was counted a few times. This rearrangement joins TRBV29-1 to TRBJ2-7; D unclear. The V end was cut by 6 bases, the J end by 0 bases, with 12 bases between. Per germline, CDR1 SQVTM and CDR2 ANQGSEA. This CDR3 contains 13 residues. The CDR3 spells CSVRGWDSYEQYF. CDR3 sequence (DNA): TGCAGCGTCCGTGGGTGGGACTCCTACGAGCAGTACTTC.

The chain couples TRBV30 to TRBJ1-1; TRBD1 might be the D (5 bases). CDR3 length equals 12 residues. V was clipped by 1 base and J by 5 bases, with 8 bases between them. Germline V gene lookup returns CDR1 GTSNPN and CDR2 SVGIG (reference sequence). CDR3 nucleotide sequence: TGTGCCTGGAGTGGGGAGGGGACTGAAGCTTTCTTT. Its translation is CAWSGEGTEAFF.

This sequence joins TRBV29-1 and TRBJ1-2; the D gene is possibly TRBD1 (5 bases). The CDR3 covers 16 residues. Germline loops: CDR1 SQVTM, CDR2 ANQGSEA. With 0 bases removed from V and 0 bases from J, the gap between germline ends came to 14 bases. DNA of the CDR3: TGCAGCGTTGAAGAAGGAAGAGGGGCGCCTAACTATGGCTACACCTTC. Its protein product is CSVEEGRGAPNYGYTF.

This clone was picked up one time. The rearrangement uses TRBV7-8 and TRBJ2-5; 13 positions agree with TRBD2. Germline assignment: CDR1 SGHVS and CDR2 FQNEAQ. Germline trimming cut 5 bases from V and 4 bases from J; bases unmatched to any gene: 13. The CDR3 extends over 18 amino acids. CDR3 nucleotides: TGTGCCAGCAGCGGCCGACTAGCGGGGGGACGGGTCCCAGAGACCCAGTACTTC. Protein product: CASSGRLAGGRVPETQYF.

The chain couples TRBV30 to TRBJ1-1, with 9 bases lining up with TRBD1. The V gene's germline CDR1 is GTSNPN and CDR2 SVGIG (reference sequence). Trimming took 3 bases from V and 0 from J; bases not matched to a gene: 5. The CDR3 contains 15 residues. The CDR3 loop is CAWSSGQGMNTEAFF. CDR3 in DNA: TGTGCCTGGAGCAGCGGACAGGGGATGAACACTGAAGCTTTCTTT.

This chain uses TRBV27 with TRBJ2-1; D unresolved. CDR1 and CDR2 (germline): MNHEY, SMNVEV (reference sequence). V was clipped by 5 bases and J by 2 bases, with 7 bases between them. The CDR3 contains 13 residues. CDR3 residues: CASSPWTYNEQFF. CDR3 nucleotides: TGTGCCAGCAGTCCGTGGACCTACAATGAGCAGTTCTTC.

J is TRBJ2-7 and V is TRBV6-1, with no clear D. This CDR3 region has 10 residues. Trimming removed 3 bases from V and 6 bases from J, with 3 bases in between. Germline CDR1 is MNHNS and CDR2 is SASEGT. The CDR3 coding sequence is TGTGCCAGCAGTGACGGCGAGCAGTACTTC. Translation: CASSDGEQYF.

The chain employs TRBV6-5 and TRBJ1-1, with TRBD1 as a possible D gene (5 bases). The CDR3 has 12 amino acids. The germline V and J ends were trimmed by 6 bases and 6 bases, with 11 bases remaining between them. CDR1 and CDR2 from the germline V gene are MNHEY and SVGAGI. CDR3 nucleotide sequence: TGTGCCAGCAGCAAGGTGGGGGCTGAAGCTTTCTTT. As protein: CASSKVGAEAFF.

The chain joins TRBV29-1 to TRBJ2-5, with no clear D. The CDR3 consists of 14 residues. CDR1 and CDR2 (germline): SQVTM, ANQGSEA. With 3 bases removed from V and 1 base from J, the gap between germline ends came to 12 bases. The CDR3 coding sequence is TGCAGCGTTGATGTAGTCGGAGCCCAAGAGACCCAGTACTTC. Its protein is CSVDVVGAQETQYF.

The genes are TRBV4-3 and TRBJ2-1; perhaps TRBD2 as D (5 bases). Trimming cost V 1 base and J 6 bases, with 13 bases left between them. The CDR3 is 15 amino acids. Germline CDR1 is LGHNA and CDR2 is YSLEER. This chain's CDR3 is CASSQGLGVGNEQFF. CDR3 sequence (DNA): TGCGCCAGCAGCCAAGGATTGGGAGTCGGCAATGAGCAGTTCTTC.

The rearrangement joins TRBV5-6 to TRBJ2-7, with D perhaps matching TRBD2 (5 bases). Germline V gives CDR1 SGHDT, CDR2 YYEEEE. V lost 7 bases to trimming and J lost 3 bases, with 17 bases between them. The CDR3 length is 14 residues. CDR3 coding DNA: TGTGCCAGCTCCCGAGAGGGAGACCTCTACGAGCAGTACTTC. The encoded protein is CASSREGDLYEQYF.

CDR3: CASSVVAGDDYGYTF. The CDR3 DNA follows: TGTGCCAGCAGCGTAGTGGCGGGGGATGACTATGGCTACACCTTC. This chain connects TRBV9 to TRBJ1-2; tentatively, D is TRBD1 (5 bases). Germline values: CDR1 SGDLS, CDR2 YYNGEE. The CDR3 spans 15 residues. V was trimmed by 0 bases and J by 3 bases, leaving 12 bases between them.

CDR3 nucleotides: TGTGCCAGCAGCGTAGACTCGGGAAGGAATTCACCCCTCCACTTT. Its protein product is CASSVDSGRNSPLHF. The chain joins TRBV9 to TRBJ1-6; D call uncertain. Germline CDR1 SGDLS, CDR2 YYNGEE. Between the trimmed V and J ends, which lost 0 bases and 7 bases, there was a span of 11 bases. The length of the CDR3 is 15 residues.

This sequence joins TRBV30 and TRBJ1-2; D call uncertain. This CDR3 spans 13 amino acids. Trimming pared 0 bases from V and 6 bases from J, leaving 11 bases between. Per germline, CDR1 GTSNPN and CDR2 SVGIG (reference sequence). DNA for the CDR3: TGTGCCTGGAGTGTCACAACTGGCCATGGCTACACCTTC. This gives the protein CAWSVTTGHGYTF.

The CDR3 coding sequence is TGTGCCAGCAGCCCGTCGACTATGGCGCCAGAGACCCAGTACTTC. It specifies CASSPSTMAPETQYF. J is TRBJ2-5 and V is TRBV5-6; TRBD2 is a possible D gene (5 bases). This CDR3 is 15 amino acids long. V dropped 4 bases and J dropped 4 bases, with 17 bases sitting between them. CDR1 and CDR2 (germline): SGHDT, YYEEEE.

The chain employs TRBV4-1 and TRBJ2-3, with D hard to call. This CDR3 spans 17 amino acids. In germline, CDR1 is MGHRA, CDR2 YSYEKL. Trimming left V 1 base short and J 9 bases short, with 23 bases between. This CDR3 is CASSQGEAGFTSGTQYF. The CDR3 DNA is TGCGCCAGCAGCCAAGGTGAGGCAGGCTTCACCAGTGGGACGCAGTATTTT.

The chain joins TRBV11-2 to TRBJ2-1, with D possibly TRBD1 on 5 matching bases. The CDR3 loop spans 13 amino acids. From germline, CDR1 is SGHAT and CDR2 FQNNGV. V was pared by 5 bases and J by 9 bases, with 14 bases between. The CDR3, as DNA: TGTGCCAGCAGCACCTACAGGATGAGTGAGCAGTTCTTC. It translates to CASSTYRMSEQFF.

Here the CDR3 reads CASSFLVGPDTEAFF. In nucleotides, the CDR3 is TGTGCCAGCAGCTTTCTAGTGGGACCGGACACTGAAGCTTTCTTT. The chain couples TRBV11-1 to TRBJ1-1, with TRBD1 as a possible D gene (5 bases). This CDR3 has 15 amino acids. Looked up from germline, CDR1 is SGHAT and CDR2 is FQDESV (reference sequence). V lost 3 bases and J 3 bases, leaving 14 bases between the germline ends. Using reference TRBV11-1 and TRBJ1-1 for the parts outside the CDR3, the full variable domain is EAEVAQSPRYKITEKSQAVAFWCDPISGHATLYWYRQILGQGPELLVQFQDESVVDDSQLPKDRFSAERLKGVDSTLKIQPAELGDSAMYLCASSFLVGPDTEAFFGQGTRLTVV.

CDR3 protein: CASSGSRDMNTEAFF. DNA for the CDR3: TGTGCCAGCAGCGGAAGCAGGGACATGAACACTGAAGCTTTCTTT. The chain joins TRBV5-6 to TRBJ1-1; D perhaps matches TRBD1 (6 bases). The CDR3 loop spans 15 amino acids. Germline CDR1 is SGHDT and CDR2 is YYEEEE. Trimming took off 4 bases at V and 0 bases at J, with 13 bases between the two ends.

V usage is TRBV13 and J usage is TRBJ2-7; 11 nucleotides match TRBD1. This CDR3 spans 15 amino acids. The germline V gene has CDR1 PRHDT and CDR2 FYEKMQ (reference sequence). With 1 base clipped from V and 4 bases from J, the junction kept 3 bases outside the gene matches. In DNA, the CDR3 is TGTGCCAGCAGCTTAGACGGGACAGGGGGTTACGAGCAGTACTTC. This sequence encodes CASSLDGTGGYEQYF. Variable domain in full (rest from reference TRBV13 and TRBJ2-7): AAGVIQSPRHLIKEKRETATLKCYPIPRHDTVYWYQQGPGQDPQFLISFYEKMQSDKGSIPDRFSAQQFSDYHSELNMSSLELGDSALYFCASSLDGTGGYEQYFGPGTRLTVT.